This T cell receptor beta chain was obtained from a study of T cells in Graves' hyperthyroidism and ophthalmopathy. V shed 9 bases and J 6 bases; nucleotides not matched to a gene: 17. The CDR3 runs to 16 residues. Germline lookup yields CDR1 LNHDA and CDR2 SQIVND (reference sequence). RNA transcripts served as the template for amplifying TCR beta CDR3 regions. The study used the HTBI primer set for a first-round RT-PCR of the TCR CDR3. TCRdb passed the multiplex PCR reads through MiXCR, listing each CDR3 protein once. The data show approximately 49,000 distinct CDR3 sequences, about 54% seen once. This clonotype is termed medium-sized. Clinical symptoms, serum thyroxine, TRAb, thyroid ultrasound and orbital computed tomography informed diagnoses.

The chain links TRBV19 to TRBJ2-7, with TRBD1 matching over 10 bases. The receptor was derived from a man aged 18 to 30 with Graves' hyperthyroidism. Sequencing was done on a sample of peripheral blood or thyroid tissue (not recorded which). CDR3 residues: CASEGTGAQRPGEQYF. Here the CDR3 DNA reads TGTGCCAGCGAAGGGACAGGGGCGCAACGGCCAGGCGAGCAGTACTTC. The complete variable domain, with remaining parts taken from reference TRBV19 and TRBJ2-7, reads DGGITQSPKYLFRKEGQNVTLSCEQNLNHDAMYWYRQDPGQGLRLIYYSQIVNDFQKGDIAEGYSVSREKKESFPLTVTSAQKNPTAFYLCASEGTGAQRPGEQYFGPGTRLTVT.